Listed below are T cell receptor beta chains from one sample, sequenced in a study of blood T cell repertoires in COVID-19. Profiling relied on immunoSEQ multiplex PCR, and the TCRdb table lists in-frame clones only, not all of them. The sample includes about 15,000 clones, roughly 73% of them seen just once. The specimen was peripheral blood. These receptors were collected from a man between 65 and 85 years old with acute or convalescent COVID-19. Each CDR3 is given with its conserved first and last residue. Clone size appears in some rows only: once, few, many, or a class for an expanded clone.

clone_size | v_call | cdr3_aa
. | TRBV7-8 | CASSLLTSGGSRTGELFF
once | TRBV5-4 | CASSLADREGSPLHF
. | TRBV3-1/TRBV3-2 | CASSLRPLGGDNEQFF
. | TRBV24-1 | CATSRGNGYTF
. | TRBV24-1 | CATSATGYNEQFF
medium-sized | TRBV11-2 | CASSDRRDGELFF
. | TRBV28 | CASSFRVAGELFF
. | TRBV9 | CASSVEGVRSVNEQFF
. | TRBV7-2 | CASSLAYLNTEAFF
. | TRBV29-1 | CSVVDREAFF
. | TRBV5-4 | CASSLGLAGGATGELFF
. | TRBV4-3 | CASSQSTGLGGSYEQYF
. | TRBV2 | CASSEAPGNEQFF
. | TRBV28 | CATNRVKNTEAFF
once | TRBV12-3/TRBV12-4 | CASSPFISGELFF
. | TRBV28 | CASTFGGSGNTIYF
. | TRBV5-1 | CASSLGAPGGSSYEQYF
few | TRBV14 | CASRVTGDAGGYTF
once | TRBV7-9 | CASSRQGAAGNTIYF
. | TRBV27 | CASSEITSVSYNEQFF
. | TRBV19 | CASSISTSGSLYEQYF
large | TRBV6-2/TRBV6-3 | CASSPTSDNEQFF
. | TRBV9 | CASSVVPGGDVYNEQFF
. | TRBV15 | CATSRDFWGWQPQHF
few | TRBV28 | CASTPKSFYSNQPQHF
. | TRBV10-3 | CAISDEVGGYSPLHF
. | TRBV4-1 | CASSQDPGQGASGSNQPQHF
. | TRBV5-5 | CASRTLAGVGTDTQYF
. | TRBV30 | CACHQAHSGQETQYF
. | TRBV6-5 | CASNDRGRVQPQHF
. | TRBV3-1/TRBV3-2 | CASRQTRDEKLFF
. | TRBV28 | CASSVMSGGSYNEQFF
. | TRBV19 | CASPSTYTGELFF
. | TRBV4-3 | CASSQETRRDTQYF
. | TRBV4-3 | CASSPSAGGLYEQFF
. | TRBV3-1/TRBV3-2 | CASSQAGWGYTF
. | TRBV28 | CASSLAGVSPLHF
. | TRBV27 | CASSKRTGFTDTQYF
. | TRBV7-2 | CASSSSRGTYNEQFF
. | TRBV30 | CAWTRLAAYNEQFF
. | TRBV6-5 | CASSYSSYNSPLHF
. | TRBV6-5 | CASSYGQNGEQYF
. | TRBV4-1 | CASSQEASGYNEQFF
few | TRBV30 | CAAGQQRWGYGYTF
. | TRBV15 | CATSRPLTGYGYTF
. | TRBV28 | CASSFAGEGYEQYF
. | TRBV5-1 | CASSLEGSGTEAFF
. | TRBV28 | CASSILRGVTADTQYF
. | TRBV7-7 | CASSPGSGGPTDTQYF
. | TRBV18 | CASLGTPGTDTQYF